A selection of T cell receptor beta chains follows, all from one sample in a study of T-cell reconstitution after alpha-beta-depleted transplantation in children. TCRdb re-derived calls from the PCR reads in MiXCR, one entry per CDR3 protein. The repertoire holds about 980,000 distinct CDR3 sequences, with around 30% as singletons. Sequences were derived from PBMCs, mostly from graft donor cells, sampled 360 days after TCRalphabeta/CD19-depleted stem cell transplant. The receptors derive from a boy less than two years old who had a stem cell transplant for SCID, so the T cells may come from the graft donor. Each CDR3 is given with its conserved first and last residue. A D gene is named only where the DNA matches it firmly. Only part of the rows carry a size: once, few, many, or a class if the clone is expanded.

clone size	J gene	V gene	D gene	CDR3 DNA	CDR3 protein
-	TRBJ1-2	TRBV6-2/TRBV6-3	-	TGTGCCAGCAGTTATGGGGCCCACCGAGGGTACTATGGCTACACCTTC	CASSYGAHRGYYGYTF
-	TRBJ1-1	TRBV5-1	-	TGCGCCAGCACGAGGGGGGATCGTAACACTGAAGCTTTCTTT	CASTRGDRNTEAFF
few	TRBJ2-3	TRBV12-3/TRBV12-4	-	TGTGCCAGCAGTTTCCGGGGAACTAGCACAGATACGCAGTATTTT	CASSFRGTSTDTQYF
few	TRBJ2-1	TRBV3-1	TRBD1	TGTGCCAGCAGCCAACGAGACAGGGGTATTGGTGAGCAGTTCTTC	CASSQRDRGIGEQFF
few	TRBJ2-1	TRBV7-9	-	TGTGCCAGCAGCTTTATATTAGGCCCTTACAATGAGCAGTTCTTC	CASSFILGPYNEQFF
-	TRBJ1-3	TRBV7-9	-	TGTGCCAGCAGCGGCAAGGGGGCTGGAAACACCATATATTTT	CASSGKGAGNTIYF
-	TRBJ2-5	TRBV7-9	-	TGTGCCAGCAGCAGGGGGAGGATGGGCCAAGAGACCCAGTACTTC	CASSRGRMGQETQYF
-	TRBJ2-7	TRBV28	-	TGTGCCAGCAGTCCGGGCCCACGCCGAGTGGAGCAGTACTTC	CASSPGPRRVEQYF
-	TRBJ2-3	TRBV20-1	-	TGCAGTGCTAGGAAAGGGGGTGGGACAGATACGCAGTATTTT	CSARKGGGTDTQYF
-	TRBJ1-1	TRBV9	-	TGTGCCAGCAGCGTAATCCTCTCTGGGGCGGTGAACACTGAAGCTTTCTTT	CASSVILSGAVNTEAFF
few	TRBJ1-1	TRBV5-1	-	TGCGCCAGCAGCTTGTCGGTGAGTGGATTAGGCACTGAAGCTTTCTTT	CASSLSVSGLGTEAFF
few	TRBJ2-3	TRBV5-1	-	TGCGCCAGCAGCAGCCCTCCGGATACGCAGTATTTT	CASSSPPDTQYF
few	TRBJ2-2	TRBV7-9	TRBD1	TGTGCCAGCAGCTTGGGGGACAGAGAAGCCGGGGAGCTGTTTTTT	CASSLGDREAGELFF
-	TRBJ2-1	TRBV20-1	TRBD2	TGCAGTGCTAGAGGAACGACTAGCGGGCTCGACAATGAGCAGTTCTTC	CSARGTTSGLDNEQFF